This T cell receptor (beta chain) originates from a study of T cell repertoires in cytomegalovirus infection. In the study overall: Indications of both CMV infection and matching HLA type were provided by public TCR beta signatures. The study, taken as a whole, reports: HLA-C-restricted CMV-specific TCR beta clonotypes were dominant in the ex vivo response. Public TCR beta family frequency separated CMV-and-HLA carriers, including in an independent cohort.

The junction had 12 bases not matched to a gene; V was cut back by 7 bases and J by 1 base. Germline V gene lookup returns CDR1 MDHEN and CDR2 SYDVKM. The CDR3 sequence is 16 residues long. MiXCR, run by TCRdb on the reads, gives a single entry per CDR3 protein. The sample includes 200,000 to 300,000 distinct CDR3 sequences, 9% to 15% of them seen just once. Remarks on this clonotype: Its antigen is currently unknown.

Sequenced input: PBMCs. The sequence was obtained from a human donor in good health (CMV status not recorded). Some clones in this sample may be carry-over from other donors' samples. The chain has TRBV28 and TRBJ2-5; 7 bases are shared with TRBD1. Here the CDR3 reads CASTLYRGRTQETQYF. The CDR3 DNA reads TGTGCCAGCACTCTTTACAGGGGCCGAACCCAAGAGACCCAGTACTTC.